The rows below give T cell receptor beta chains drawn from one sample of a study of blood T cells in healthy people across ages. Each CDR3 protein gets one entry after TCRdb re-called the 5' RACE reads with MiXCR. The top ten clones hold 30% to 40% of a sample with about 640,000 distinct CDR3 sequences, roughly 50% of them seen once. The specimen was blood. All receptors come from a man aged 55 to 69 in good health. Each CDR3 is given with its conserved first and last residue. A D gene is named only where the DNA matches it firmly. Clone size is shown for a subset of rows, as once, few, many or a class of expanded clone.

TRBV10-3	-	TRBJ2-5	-	TGTGCCATCAGTGATTTCGGTGGACAGAAAGAGACCCAGTACTTC	CAISDFGGQKETQYF
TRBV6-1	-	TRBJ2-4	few	TGTGCCAGCACCTCGGGGCTACAAGTAGACATTCAGTACTTC	CASTSGLQVDIQYF
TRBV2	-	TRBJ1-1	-	TGTGCCAGCAGAGGCCGGGATTGGCGTATTGAAGCTTTCTTT	CASRGRDWRIEAFF
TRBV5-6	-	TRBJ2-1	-	TGTGCCAGCAGCTTGAATGCGTTCGGGCGAGAGACCCAGTTCTTC	CASSLNAFGRETQFF
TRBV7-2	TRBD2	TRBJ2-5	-	TGTGCCAGCAGCCACCAAGCGGGGGGGCCGGGGACCCAGTACTTC	CASSHQAGGPGTQYF
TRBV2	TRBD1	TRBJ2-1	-	TGTGCCAGCCGCCTCTCACAGGGGAATGAGCAGTTCTTC	CASRLSQGNEQFF
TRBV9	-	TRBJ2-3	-	TGTGCCAGCAGCGTAGAGGACACGGGCTATGGTATAGATACGCAGTATTTT	CASSVEDTGYGIDTQYF
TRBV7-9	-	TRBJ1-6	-	TGTGCCAGCAGCTTAGTCTCCGGGCAGGTTGGATCACCCCTCCACTTT	CASSLVSGQVGSPLHF
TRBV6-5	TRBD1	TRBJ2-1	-	TGTGCCAGCAGCCCAGGTGGACAGGGGAATGAGCAGTTCTTC	CASSPGGQGNEQFF
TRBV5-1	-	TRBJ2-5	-	TGCGCCAGCAGCTTGTCGCGGGGAGCGCCTCAAGAGACCCAGTACTTC	CASSLSRGAPQETQYF
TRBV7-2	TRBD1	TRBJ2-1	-	TGTGCCAGCAGCTTAGACGGGACAGAGTCTCATGAGCAGTTCTTC	CASSLDGTESHEQFF
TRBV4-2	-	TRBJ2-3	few	TGTGCCAGCAGCCCCGCTGACTCCGCCGGGCCAGATACGCAGTATTTT	CASSPADSAGPDTQYF
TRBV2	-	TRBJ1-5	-	TGTGCCAGCCGGGGGCGGGAGGGTCAGACCCAGCATTTT	CASRGREGQTQHF
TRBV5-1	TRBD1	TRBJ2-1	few	TGCGCCAGCAGCTTGGGATCGCAGGGGGCCCTCAATGAGCAGTTCTTC	CASSLGSQGALNEQFF
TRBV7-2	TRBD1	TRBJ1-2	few	TGTGCCAGCAGCTTACTTCGACAGGGGGGTGGCTACACCTTC	CASSLLRQGGGYTF
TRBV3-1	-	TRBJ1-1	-	TGTGCCAGCAGCCAAGTTGGAGTAGACACTGAAGCTTTCTTT	CASSQVGVDTEAFF
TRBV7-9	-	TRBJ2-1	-	TGTGCCAGCAGCTTAGGGACCCCCGGGGTCCATGAGCAGTTCTTC	CASSLGTPGVHEQFF
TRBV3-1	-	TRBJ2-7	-	TGTGCCAGCAGCCAAGGGTGGGACACCTCCTACGAGCAGTACTTC	CASSQGWDTSYEQYF
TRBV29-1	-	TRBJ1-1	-	TGCAGCGTTGCCCCCTCGATGAACACTGAAGCTTTCTTT	CSVAPSMNTEAFF
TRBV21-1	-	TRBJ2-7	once	TGTGCCAGCAGCAAACGGACTAGCGGGGGGCTGGGACACGAGCAGTACTTC	CASSKRTSGGLGHEQYF
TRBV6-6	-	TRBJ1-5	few	TGTGCCAGCAGTTACGAGGGAGGGGGAAATCAGCCCCAGCATTTT	CASSYEGGGNQPQHF
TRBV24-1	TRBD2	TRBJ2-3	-	TGTGCCACCCGGACTAGCGGATCAGATACGCAGTATTTT	CATRTSGSDTQYF
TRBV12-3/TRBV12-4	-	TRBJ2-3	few	TGTGCCAGCAGTTTGGGCGGGGCGGGCACAGATACGCAGTATTTT	CASSLGGAGTDTQYF
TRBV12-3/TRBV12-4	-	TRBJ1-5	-	TGTGCCAGCAATTCAGGGTTGGGGTATCAGCCCCAGCATTTT	CASNSGLGYQPQHF
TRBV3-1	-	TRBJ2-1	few	TGTGCCAGCAGCCAGGGGCGAGGGTTGGATGAGCAGTTCTTC	CASSQGRGLDEQFF
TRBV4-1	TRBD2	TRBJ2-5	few	TGCGCCAGCAGCCAAGAACGGCGGGGGACCCACCAAGAGACCCAGTACTTC	CASSQERRGTHQETQYF
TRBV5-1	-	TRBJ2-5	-	TGCGCCAGCAGCCCCTGGGGCCAAGAGACCCAGTACTTC	CASSPWGQETQYF
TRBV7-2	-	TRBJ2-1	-	TGTGCCAGCAGCTTAGGGGGCCTAGCAGGTGAGCAGTTCTTC	CASSLGGLAGEQFF
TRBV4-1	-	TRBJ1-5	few	TGCGCCAGCAGCCCCCGAGAGGGCAATCAGCCCCAGCATTTT	CASSPREGNQPQHF
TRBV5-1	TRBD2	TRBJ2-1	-	TGCGCCAGCAGCTTCGCCCATTTAGCGGGGGAGGAGCAGTTCTTC	CASSFAHLAGEEQFF
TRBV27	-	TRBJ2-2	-	TGTGCCAGCAGTTCCTCCACAAGGGGAGCCGGGGAGCTGTTTTTT	CASSSSTRGAGELFF
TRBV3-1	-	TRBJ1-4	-	TGTGCCAGCAGCCACACCTCAACTAATGAAAAACTGTTTTTT	CASSHTSTNEKLFF
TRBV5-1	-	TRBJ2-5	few	TGCGCCAGCAGCCCCAGGCCTAGCAGCCGGGTCGAGACCCAGTACTTC	CASSPRPSSRVETQYF
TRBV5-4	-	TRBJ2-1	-	TGTGCCAGCACCCTCCCAGGAACCTACAATGAGCAGTTCTTC	CASTLPGTYNEQFF
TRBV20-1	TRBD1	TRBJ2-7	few	TGCAGTGCTCGGACAGGGTCCTACGAGCAGTACTTC	CSARTGSYEQYF
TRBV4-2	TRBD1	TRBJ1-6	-	TGTGCCAGCAGCCGAGCACAGGGGGAAGGTAATTCACCCCTCCACTTT	CASSRAQGEGNSPLHF
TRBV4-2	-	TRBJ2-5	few	TGTGCCAGCAGCCAGGGGTTGGGACCACCAGAGACCCAGTACTTC	CASSQGLGPPETQYF
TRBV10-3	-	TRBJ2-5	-	TGTGCCATCAATACATTTCAAGAGACCCAGTACTTC	CAINTFQETQYF
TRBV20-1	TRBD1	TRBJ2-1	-	TGCAGTGCTAGAGGGACAGGGCCCAATGAGCAGTTCTTC	CSARGTGPNEQFF
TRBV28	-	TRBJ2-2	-	TGTGCCAGCAGTTTGAGCCGGGCGAACACCGGGGAGCTGTTTTTT	CASSLSRANTGELFF
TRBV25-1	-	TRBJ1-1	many	TGTGCCAGCACCCCCCAGACGATGAACACTGAAGCTTTCTTT	CASTPQTMNTEAFF
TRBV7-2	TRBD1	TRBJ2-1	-	TGTGCCAGCAGCTTCCAGGGCCCGGGACAGGGGGGAGAGACCCAGTTCTTC	CASSFQGPGQGGETQFF
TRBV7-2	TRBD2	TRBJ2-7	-	TGTGCCAGCAGCCCCCGGACTAGCGGGGGCCTCTACGAGCAGTACTTC	CASSPRTSGGLYEQYF
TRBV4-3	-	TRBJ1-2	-	TGCGCCAGCAGCCAAGACGGGAAGGGAAACTATGGCTACACCTTC	CASSQDGKGNYGYTF
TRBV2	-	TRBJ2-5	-	TGTGCCAGCAGTGATAGGGCTAGTAGGGGAGAGACCCAGTACTTC	CASSDRASRGETQYF
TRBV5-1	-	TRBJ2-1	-	TGCGCCAGCAGCTTGGATGGGGGGCACATTACAAATGAGCAGTTCTTC	CASSLDGGHITNEQFF
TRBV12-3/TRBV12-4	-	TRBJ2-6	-	TGTGCCATTCCGGACGGCTTTCGGGCCAACGTCCTGACTTTC	CAIPDGFRANVLTF
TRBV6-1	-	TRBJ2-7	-	TGTGCCAGCAGTGAAGGTCCAGGGATCTACGAGCAGTACTTC	CASSEGPGIYEQYF
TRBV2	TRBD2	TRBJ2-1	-	TGTGCCAGCAGTGGGGCTAGCGGGGGCCCCTCCTACAATGAGCAGTTCTTC	CASSGASGGPSYNEQFF
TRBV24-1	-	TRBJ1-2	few	TGTGCCACCAGTGAAACGGAACTCTATGGCTACACCTTC	CATSETELYGYTF
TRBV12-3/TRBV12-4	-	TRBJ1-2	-	TGTGCCAGCACTCAAAGAGGGCAGCTTGGCTACACCTTC	CASTQRGQLGYTF
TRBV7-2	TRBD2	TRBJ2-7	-	TGTGCCAGCAGTAATAGCGGGGGGAGCTCCTACGAGCAGTACTTC	CASSNSGGSSYEQYF
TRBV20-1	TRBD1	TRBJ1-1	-	TGCAGTGCTAGAGACCCCTGGGGGACAGGGGACACTGAAGCTTTCTTT	CSARDPWGTGDTEAFF
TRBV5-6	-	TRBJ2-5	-	TGTGCCAGCAGCTTGTTTTCAGAACAAGAGACCCAGTACTTC	CASSLFSEQETQYF
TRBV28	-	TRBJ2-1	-	TGTGCCAGCACCTCCCCTCGTGGGGGGTACAATGAGCAGTTCTTC	CASTSPRGGYNEQFF
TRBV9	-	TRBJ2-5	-	TGTGCCAGCAGCGTAGCCCAAGAGACCCAGTACTTC	CASSVAQETQYF
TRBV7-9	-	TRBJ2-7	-	TGTGCCAGCAGCTCGTCGCCGGGACCCAGGACCTACGAGCAGTACTTC	CASSSSPGPRTYEQYF
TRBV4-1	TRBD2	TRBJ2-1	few	TGCGCCAGCAGCCAAGATAGGATACAGCGGGGACTGCGGGCCCATGAGCAGTTCTTC	CASSQDRIQRGLRAHEQFF
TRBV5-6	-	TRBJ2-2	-	TGTGCCAGCAGCGCAGGGACCGCCACCGGGGAGCTGTTTTTT	CASSAGTATGELFF